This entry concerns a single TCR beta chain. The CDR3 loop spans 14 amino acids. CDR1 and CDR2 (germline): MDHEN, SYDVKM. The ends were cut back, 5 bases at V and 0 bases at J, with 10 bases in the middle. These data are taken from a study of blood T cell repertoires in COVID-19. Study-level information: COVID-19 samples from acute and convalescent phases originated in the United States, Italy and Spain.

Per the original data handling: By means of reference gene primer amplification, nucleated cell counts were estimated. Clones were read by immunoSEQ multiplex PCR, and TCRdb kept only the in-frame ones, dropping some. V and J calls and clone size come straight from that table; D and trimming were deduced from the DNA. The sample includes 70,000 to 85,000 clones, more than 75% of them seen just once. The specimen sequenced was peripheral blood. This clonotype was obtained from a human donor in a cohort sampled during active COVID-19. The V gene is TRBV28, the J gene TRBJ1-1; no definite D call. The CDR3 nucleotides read TGTGCCAGCAGTCCGACATCCCTGAACACTGAAGCTTTCTTT. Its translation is CASSPTSLNTEAFF.